A selection of T cell receptor beta chains follows, all from one sample in a study of regulatory T cells in long-lasting Graves disease. TCRdb reprocessed the multiplex PCR reads with MiXCR, giving one entry per CDR3 protein. The sample includes some 410,000 distinct CDR3 sequences, about a sixth seen only once; the top ten take roughly 10%. The sample also formed part of further work on T cells in Graves' hyperthyroidism and ophthalmopathy.

Sequences were derived from peripheral blood mononuclear cells (PBMCs), sampled at new diagnosis, from a patient treated with antithyroid drugs. These receptors were collected from a woman aged 25-40 years with Graves disease. The CDR3 runs from the conserved cysteine through the conserved F or W. D genes are given only for firm matches. Rows may omit the clone size; those that give it use once, few, many or a size class.

TRBJ2-1,17,TRBD1,TRBV24-1,few,TGTGCCACCAGTGATTTGGAGGTGGGACAGGGTTACCATGAGCAGTTCTTC,CATSDLEVGQGYHEQFF
TRBJ2-3,14,-,TRBV6-2/TRBV6-3,-,TGTGCCAGCAGTTACCCCAGGTCCACAGATACGCAGTATTTT,CASSYPRSTDTQYF
TRBJ2-2,17,-,TRBV12-3/TRBV12-4,-,TGTGCCAGCGCTTTGGGCGAACGGCAGACGAACACCGGGGAGCTGTTTTTT,CASALGERQTNTGELFF
TRBJ2-1,16,TRBD2,TRBV20-1,many,TGCAGTGCTAGAGATCCGCTATCTAGCGGGAACAATGAGCAGTTCTTC,CSARDPLSSGNNEQFF
TRBJ2-1,13,-,TRBV12-3/TRBV12-4,few,TGTGCCAGCAGTTTAGGGCTTAGCGATGAGCAGTTCTTC,CASSLGLSDEQFF
TRBJ2-7,11,-,TRBV30,many,TGTGCCTGGAGTGGTAGCCACGAGCAGTACTTC,CAWSGSHEQYF
TRBJ1-1,13,-,TRBV29-1,many,TGCAGCGCACTAGACAAGGGGTGGACTGAAGCTTTCTTT,CSALDKGWTEAFF
TRBJ2-5,14,TRBD1,TRBV29-1,-,TGCAGCGTTGGGAACAGGGGTGTCCAAGAGACCCAGTACTTC,CSVGNRGVQETQYF
TRBJ1-1,13,-,TRBV19,-,TGTGCCAGTGGTACAGAATCGAACACTGAAGCTTTCTTT,CASGTESNTEAFF
TRBJ1-1,16,-,TRBV7-8,many,TGTGCCAGCAGCTTAGTGGGTTCGGATCTTTACACTGAAGCTTTCTTT,CASSLVGSDLYTEAFF
TRBJ2-1,15,TRBD2,TRBV14,few,TGTGCCAGCAGCCAAGAGCGGGAGGGCCTAGATGAGCAGTTCTTC,CASSQEREGLDEQFF
TRBJ1-2,13,-,TRBV15,few,TGTGCCACCAGCGAGCGAACAGCGAATGGCTACACCTTC,CATSERTANGYTF
TRBJ2-1,13,-,TRBV27,many,TGTGCCAGCAGTCTTAGCCCGTACAATGAGCAGTTCTTC,CASSLSPYNEQFF
TRBJ2-2,17,TRBD2,TRBV3-1,many,TGTGCCAGCAGCCAAATCGGACTAGCGGGGCGAACCGGGGAGCTGTTTTTT,CASSQIGLAGRTGELFF
TRBJ1-3,13,-,TRBV29-1,many,TGCAGCGTTGAAGAACGACAACGCAACACCATATATTTT,CSVEERQRNTIYF
TRBJ2-3,15,-,TRBV7-8,-,TGTGCCAGCAGCTTCCCAGGGGAAAGCACAGATACGCAGTATTTT,CASSFPGESTDTQYF
TRBJ2-2,21,TRBD2,TRBV7-9,-,TGTGCCAGCAGTTCGAAGACTAGCGGGGGGTATCCTACTATTCACACCGGGGAGCTGTTTTTT,CASSSKTSGGYPTIHTGELFF
TRBJ2-1,14,-,TRBV7-9,many,TGTGCCAGCAGCTCGGGACCCACCCGGAATGAGCAGTTCTTC,CASSSGPTRNEQFF